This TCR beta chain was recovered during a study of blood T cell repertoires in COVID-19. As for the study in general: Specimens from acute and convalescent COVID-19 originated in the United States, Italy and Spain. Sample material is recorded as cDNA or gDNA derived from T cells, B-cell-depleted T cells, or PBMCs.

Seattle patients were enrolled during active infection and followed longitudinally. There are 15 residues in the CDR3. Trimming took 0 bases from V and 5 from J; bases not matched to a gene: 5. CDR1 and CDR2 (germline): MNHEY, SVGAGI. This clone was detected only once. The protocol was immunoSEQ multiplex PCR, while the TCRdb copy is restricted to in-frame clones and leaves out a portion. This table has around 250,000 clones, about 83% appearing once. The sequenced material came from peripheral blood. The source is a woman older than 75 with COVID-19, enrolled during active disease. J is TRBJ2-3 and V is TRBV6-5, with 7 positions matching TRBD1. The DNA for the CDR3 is TGTGCCAGCAGTTACTCGATAGGGGGCGTAGATACGCAGTATTTT. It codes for CASSYSIGGVDTQYF.